This T cell receptor beta chain was identified in a study of CD8 T cells in ankylosing spondylitis. Remarks on this clonotype: The antigen is not known.

Germline V gives CDR1 SGHNT, CDR2 YYREEE (reference sequence). The CDR3 contains 14 residues. V lost 0 bases and J lost 0, with 6 bases in between. 5'-RACE, quantitative and with molecular barcodes, yielded the TCR beta libraries. TCRdb ran MiXCR on the 5' RACE reads and lists one entry per CDR3 protein. The table shows some 250,000 distinct CDR3 sequences, with less than 10% occurring only once. Study outcomes and limitations: Reportedly, matched ankylosing spondylitis synovial fluid was significantly enriched for disease-linked clones.

The TCR comes from a male donor with ankylosing spondylitis or in good health (not recorded which). This rearrangement joins TRBV5-4 to TRBJ1-1; D remains unclear. Sequenced sample: blood, either unsorted or a sorted T cell fraction (not recorded which). The CDR3 loop reads CASSLDQLNTEAFF. CDR3 bases: TGTGCCAGCAGCTTGGATCAGTTGAACACTGAAGCTTTCTTT.